Shown below are 10 T cell receptor beta chains from a single sample sequenced in a study of T cells in localized non-small cell lung cancer. This table comes from immunoSEQ multiplex PCR, and its TCRdb copy is limited to in-frame clones, with some not included. The data show over 45,000 clones, 85% to 90% seen once. Source: PBMCs, taken before any cancer treatment. The receptor source for this set is a female donor with stage II lung adenocarcinoma.

The J gene is TRBJ2-5, the V gene TRBV6-5; 10 bases align to TRBD2. CDR3 size: 15 residues. Trimming cost V 2 bases and J 4 bases; bases outside gene matches: 4. Germline V gene sequence: CDR1 MNHEY, CDR2 SVGAGI. CDR3 loop: CASSYGGLASETQYF. The CDR3 coding sequence is TGTGCCAGCAGTTACGGGGGACTAGCGTCAGAGACCCAGTACTTC.

This clone appeared once. The chain recombines TRBV10-2 with TRBJ1-2; D unresolved. The CDR3 totals 14 residues. CDR1 and CDR2 (germline): WSHSY, SAAADI. Trimming shortened V by 4 bases and J by 3 bases, and 12 bases separated the two germline ends. CDR3 loop: CASSAGSLHYGYTF. As DNA, the CDR3 is TGCGCCAGCAGTGCCGGATCACTACACTATGGCTACACCTTC.

This rearrangement joins TRBV5-1 to TRBJ2-1; a weak D match, TRBD2 (6 bases). Trimming left V 0 bases short and J 3 bases short, with 10 bases between. Germline V lookup: CDR1 SGHRS, CDR2 YFSETQ. CDR3 length equals 15 residues. The CDR3 spells CASSLVAEVYNEQFF. The CDR3 DNA reads as TGCGCCAGCAGCTTGGTAGCGGAGGTCTACAATGAGCAGTTCTTC.

V gene TRBV5-1 combines with J gene TRBJ1-1, with D maybe TRBD1 (6 bases). Germline CDR1 SGHRS, CDR2 YFSETQ. The CDR3 sequence is 15 residues long. V lost 0 bases, J lost 0 bases, and 9 bases lay in between. The CDR3 sequence: CASSLEGGLNTEAFF. CDR3 nucleotides: TGCGCCAGCAGCTTGGAGGGGGGCCTGAACACTGAAGCTTTCTTT.

The V and J genes are TRBV10-3 and TRBJ2-4, with unresolved D. CDR1 and CDR2 from the germline V gene are ENHRY and SYGVKD. The CDR3 contains 14 residues. Trimming shortened V by 0 bases and J by 7 bases, and 10 bases separated the two germline ends. CDR3 nucleotide sequence: TGTGCCATCAGTGAGTCGAATTCGGGTAACATTCAGTACTTC. As protein: CAISESNSGNIQYF.

This chain links TRBV11-1 with TRBJ1-1; TRBD1 might be the D (6 bases). Between the trimmed V and J ends, which lost 0 bases and 2 bases, there was a span of 10 bases. This CDR3 region has 15 residues. Germline V gene lookup returns CDR1 SGHAT and CDR2 FQDESV (reference sequence). The CDR3 DNA reads as TGTGCCAGCAGCTTAGCCGCAGGGACAAACACTGAAGCTTTCTTT. As protein: CASSLAAGTNTEAFF.

The rearrangement joins TRBV29-1 to TRBJ2-7; the D is unclear. The germline V gene has CDR1 SQVTM and CDR2 ANQGSEA. This CDR3 comprises 11 residues. Trimming pared 4 bases from V and 1 base from J, leaving 5 bases between. CDR3 coding DNA: TGCAGCGTTGTCGTTTCCTACGAGCAGTACTTC. Protein: CSVVVSYEQYF.

The chain carries TRBV27 and TRBJ2-1, with 8 bases fitting TRBD1. This CDR3 has 12 amino acids. V lost 10 bases and J lost 11; bases outside the gene matches: 10. Germline V gives CDR1 MNHEY, CDR2 SMNVEV (reference sequence). The CDR3 region is CATLGTGFQQFF. In nucleotides, the CDR3 is TGTGCCACCCTCGGGACAGGTTTTCAGCAGTTCTTC.

The genes are TRBV6-6 and TRBJ1-1; D remains unclear. This CDR3 comprises 14 residues. CDR1 MNHNY and CDR2 SVGAGI come from the germline V gene (reference sequence). V was trimmed by 6 bases and J by 4 bases, leaving 15 bases between them. CDR3 DNA sequence: TGTGCCAGCAGCTCCGGGGTGCGATCCACTGAAGCTTTCTTT. Its translation is CASSSGVRSTEAFF.

The gene calls are TRBV6-1 and TRBJ1-1; no clear D gene. The CDR3 has 13 residues. V was clipped by 3 bases and J by 8 bases, with 13 bases between them. From germline, CDR1 is MNHNS and CDR2 SASEGT. CDR3 residues: CASSDQVHQEAFF. The CDR3 DNA reads TGTGCCAGCAGTGACCAAGTCCATCAGGAAGCTTTCTTT.